The 16 T cell receptor beta chains presented below share a single source sample, sequenced in a study of blood T cells in healthy people across ages. Together with a sample-barcoded 5' primer, a J-beta primer mix was included in a second PCR lasting about 7 to 11 cycles. In TCRdb, the 5' RACE reads were re-called with MiXCR into one record per CDR3 protein. Here the sample spans 1.4 million to 1.5 million distinct CDR3 sequences, roughly 45% being singletons. The sequenced sample was blood. The receptor source for this set is a woman aged 18 to 35 in good health.

The J gene is TRBJ1-2, the V gene TRBV6-6; 7 bases are shared with TRBD1. Germline V lookup: CDR1 MNHNY, CDR2 SVGAGI (reference sequence). The CDR3 is made up of 13 amino acids. Trimming at V came to 11 bases and at J to 1 base, leaving 7 bases not matched to a gene. The CDR3 reads CAVQGLNNYGYTF. Written as DNA, the CDR3 is TGTGCCGTACAGGGGCTGAATAACTATGGCTACACCTTC.

This clonotype was seen a handful of times. The chain carries TRBV12-3 or TRBV12-4 and TRBJ1-6, with TRBD1 matching over 7 bases. V lost 5 bases, J lost 0 bases, and 19 bases stayed unmatched. The CDR3 contains 21 residues. The CDR3 here is CASSPSGQRKPLSSYNSPLHF. The CDR3 DNA is TGTGCCAGCAGTCCCTCGGGACAGCGCAAACCATTAAGCTCCTATAATTCACCCCTCCACTTT.

Only a few counts were recorded for this clonotype. This chain connects TRBV7-9 to TRBJ2-1; D remains unclear. The germline V and J ends were trimmed by 0 bases and 4 bases, with 10 bases remaining between them. CDR1 is SEHNR, CDR2 FQNEAQ, per germline (reference sequence). This CDR3 has 15 amino acids. In DNA form, the CDR3 reads TGTGCCAGCAGCTTAGCCGGCCTAATTTACAATGAGCAGTTCTTC. It encodes CASSLAGLIYNEQFF.

The genes are TRBV6-6 and TRBJ2-5; a weak D match, TRBD1 (5 bases). The J call is doubtful: the DNA matches TRBJ2-7 better. CDR1 is MNHNY and CDR2 is SVGAGI in the germline V gene (reference sequence). The CDR3 length is 12 residues. The CDR3 bases are TGTGCCAGCAGTTACGACAGAAACGAGCAGTACTTC. Protein product: CASSYDRNEQYF.

The chain joins TRBV5-1 to TRBJ1-1; D remains unclear. Trimming took off 5 bases at V and 0 bases at J, with 17 bases between the two ends. CDR3 length: 16 residues. Per the germline V gene, CDR1 is SGHRS and CDR2 is YFSETQ. The CDR3 region has the DNA TGCGCCAGCAGTCTTTCCTCGGGCTCCGTGAACACTGAAGCTTTCTTT. Translation gives CASSLSSGSVNTEAFF.

The chain has TRBV25-1 and TRBJ1-2, with a tentative D call TRBD1 (5 bases). In germline, CDR1 is MGHDK, CDR2 SYGVNS. This CDR3 has 14 residues. Between the trimmed V and J ends, which lost 1 base and 6 bases, there was a span of 12 bases. For the CDR3, the DNA is TGTGCCAGCAGTGAATTATGGCAGGGCGATGGCTACACCTTC. Its protein is CASSELWQGDGYTF.

V and J are TRBV28 and TRBJ2-5, with a weak D call TRBD1 (5 bases). Germline CDR1 is MDHEN and CDR2 is SYDVKM. This CDR3 is built from 11 residues. The ends were cut back, 5 bases at V and 12 bases at J, with 13 bases in the middle. Here the CDR3 reads CASSPGHAEYF. CDR3 nucleotide sequence: TGTGCCAGCAGTCCCGGACATGCGGAGTACTTC.

This rearrangement joins TRBV19 to TRBJ2-5, with 8 bases matching TRBD1. The CDR3 covers 13 residues. V lost 6 bases, J lost 11 bases, and 11 bases stayed unmatched. CDR1 is LNHDA, CDR2 SQIVND, per germline (reference sequence). The CDR3 sequence: CASSKNQQGEQYF. Here the CDR3 DNA reads TGTGCCAGTAGCAAGAACCAACAGGGGGAGCAGTACTTC. Full variable domain (remainder filled in from reference TRBV19 and TRBJ2-5): DGGITQSPKYLFRKEGQNVTLSCEQNLNHDAMYWYRQDPGQGLRLIYYSQIVNDFQKGDIAEGYSVSREKKESFPLTVTSAQKNPTAFYLCASSKNQQGEQYFGPGTRLLVL.

This chain's CDR3 is CASMVGKGSNQPQHF. The CDR3 nucleotides read TGTGCCAGCATGGTAGGGAAAGGTAGCAATCAGCCCCAGCATTTT. J is TRBJ1-5 and V is TRBV6-1, with D hard to call. CDR3 length equals 15 residues. Per germline, CDR1 MNHNS and CDR2 SASEGT. V dropped 7 bases and J dropped 0 bases, with 13 bases sitting between them.

Details on this clonotype: A much larger clone lies a single base off, so this may be a read error. The chain is built from TRBV29-1 and TRBJ2-3; D is perhaps TRBD1 (6 bases). CDR3 length: 18 residues. Germline V gene lookup returns CDR1 SQVTM and CDR2 ANQGSEA. The V end lost 0 bases, the J end lost 3 bases, and 22 bases lay between the germline ends. This CDR3 is CSVEDLRGAGDTTDTQYF. In DNA form, the CDR3 reads TGCAGCGTTGAAGATCTTCGTGGGGCAGGGGACACTACAGATACGCAGTATTTT.

Only a few counts were recorded for this clonotype. This chain uses TRBV27 with TRBJ1-6; a possible D gene is TRBD1 (6 bases). V was clipped by 8 bases and J by 9 bases, with 14 bases between them. Germline CDR1 reads MNHEY; CDR2 reads SMNVEV (reference sequence). The CDR3 sequence is 13 residues long. Here the CDR3 DNA reads TGTGCCAGCGGAAGGGGGGTGGGTTCACCCCTCCACTTT. Protein sequence: CASGRGVGSPLHF.

This clonotype showed up just once. The V gene is TRBV28, the J gene TRBJ1-4, with D possibly TRBD1 on 5 matching bases. V lost 4 bases, J lost 4 bases, and 16 bases lay in between. The germline V gene has CDR1 MDHEN and CDR2 SYDVKM. This CDR3 spans 16 amino acids. The CDR3 DNA reads as TGTGCCAGCAGTTCCGCCTGGGGCGGAAATAATGAAAAACTGTTTTTT. It specifies CASSSAWGGNNEKLFF.

The V gene is TRBV4-1, the J gene TRBJ2-1, with 10 bases that match TRBD2. Germline V gene lookup returns CDR1 MGHRA and CDR2 YSYEKL. V was pared by 0 bases and J by 2 bases, with 7 bases of the junction left unmatched. The CDR3 consists of 18 residues. CDR3 loop: CASSQDSKTSGPYNEQFF. The DNA of the CDR3 is TGCGCCAGCAGCCAAGATAGCAAGACTAGCGGGCCCTACAATGAGCAGTTCTTC.

The rearrangement joins TRBV9 to TRBJ1-1, with unresolved D. The CDR3 sequence is 14 residues long. The germline CDR1 and CDR2 sequences are SGDLS and YYNGEE. V lost 4 bases, J lost 1 base, and 11 bases lay in between. The DNA for the CDR3 is TGTGCCAGCAGCACCCGGCCAGAGAACACTGAAGCTTTCTTT. This sequence encodes CASSTRPENTEAFF.

This chain links TRBV11-2 with TRBJ1-3; D not certain. V was trimmed by 0 bases and J by 0 bases, leaving 9 bases between them. Germline lookup yields CDR1 SGHAT and CDR2 FQNNGV. CDR3 length: 16 residues. The chain's CDR3 is CASSLDGVGSGNTIYF. CDR3 in DNA: TGTGCCAGCAGCTTAGACGGGGTCGGCTCTGGAAACACCATATATTTT.

The table lists this clonotype with a few counts. This sequence joins TRBV7-9 and TRBJ2-3; 10 bases line up with TRBD2. Germline assignment: CDR1 SEHNR and CDR2 FQNEAQ (reference sequence). The V and J ends lost 5 bases and 6 bases, in that order; junction bases with no gene match: 5. CDR3 size: 14 residues. CDR3 region: CASSSTSGDDTQYF. The CDR3 DNA is TGTGCCAGCAGCAGTACTAGCGGGGATGATACGCAGTATTTT.